This T cell receptor (beta chain) derives from a study of a mutant IDH1 vaccine in newly diagnosed glioma. Turning to the study itself: The therapy given earlier, which was standard therapy, consisted of radiotherapy, temozolomide, or both, and most of the patients received both.

Here immunoSEQ multiplex PCR was the method, and the copy in TCRdb shows in-frame clones only, minus some. The sample yields tens of thousands of clones, 91% seen once. From germline, CDR1 is MDHEN and CDR2 SYDVKM. Trimming left V 2 bases short and J 2 bases short, with 7 bases between. The CDR3 consists of 13 residues. The time point denotes: week 5, during vaccination. It was 300 ug of mutant IDH1 20-mer peptide that made up each vaccine dose, given with topical imiquimod. Concerning this clone itself: As yet, its antigen is unknown.

The material was PBMCs, obtained from a glioma patient whose treatment included an IDH1 peptide vaccine. This receptor was obtained from a woman between 45 and 65 years old with glioma. The gene calls are TRBV28 and TRBJ2-7; D ambiguous. The CDR3: CASSLGRTYEQYF. CDR3 DNA: TGTGCCAGCAGTTTAGGCAGGACCTACGAGCAGTACTTC.